This T cell receptor beta chain was sequenced in a study of radiation and T cells in renal cell carcinoma. Overall study results and limits: Top tumor clonotypes rose in blood 2 weeks post-radiation, then contracted.

Generated by immunoSEQ multiplex PCR, the TCRdb table keeps only in-frame clones and is missing some. Of more than 120,000 clones listed, 86% are singletons. Regarding this clone: The antigen is not known.

Time point meaning: blood 4 weeks post-SBRT, at nephrectomy. Treatment: 15 Gy SBRT to primary tumor, nephrectomy 4 weeks later. Nephrectomy followed 15 Gy stereotactic body radiation by 4 weeks. V shed 4 bases and J shed 10 bases, with 17 bases lying between them. The CDR3 length is 14 residues. CDR1 and CDR2 (germline): LNHDA, SQIVND (reference sequence). The source is a woman aged 45-60 years with renal cell carcinoma. V gene TRBV19 combines with J gene TRBJ2-1; D is uncertain. The material sequenced was blood, taken from a patient whose treatment included radiotherapy and nephrectomy. The DNA for the CDR3 is TGTGCCAGTAGTACAAGGTCCCTAAGGTACGAGCAGTTCTTC. Translated: CASSTRSLRYEQFF.